A single sample gave rise to the 11 T cell receptor beta chains below, sequenced in a study of CD8 T cells in ankylosing spondylitis. The study, taken as a whole, reports: Seemingly characteristic of ankylosing spondylitis blood was a TCR beta motif consisting of eight highly homologous variants.

Their target antigens are unknown. From the 5' RACE reads, TCRdb called clonotypes with MiXCR, one entry per CDR3 protein. The sample comprises 700,000 to 850,000 distinct CDR3 sequences, 10% to 15% of which are singletons, and under 0.6% rests with the top ten. The specimen was blood, either unsorted or a sorted T cell fraction (not recorded which). These receptors were taken from a male donor with ankylosing spondylitis.

This chain connects TRBV7-8 to TRBJ1-1, with TRBD1 identical over 8 bases. Germline V gives CDR1 SGHVS, CDR2 FQNEAQ. The CDR3 runs to 14 residues. J gave up 5 bases and V 6 bases, and 8 bases lay outside the gene matches. CDR3 sequence reads: CASRWTGTGTEAFF. The CDR3 region has the DNA TGTGCCAGCAGGTGGACAGGGACGGGGACTGAAGCTTTCTTT.

This clonotype was found many times. The V call is TRBV20-1, the J call TRBJ2-5; TRBD1 agrees at 8 bases. Looked up from germline, CDR1 is DFQATT and CDR2 is SNEGSKA (reference sequence). The CDR3 contains 14 residues. The V gene end was trimmed by 2 bases and the J gene end by 5 bases; junction bases not matched to a gene: 7. The CDR3 nucleotides read TGCAGTGCTAGAAGGACAGGGCCGGGGGAGACCCAGTACTTC. Protein sequence: CSARRTGPGETQYF.

This clonotype occurred a few times. The DNA of the CDR3 is TGTGCCATCAAGGGAGTCTCCTACGAGCAGTACTTC. This sequence encodes CAIKGVSYEQYF. The gene calls are TRBV10-3 and TRBJ2-7; D perhaps matches TRBD2 (5 bases). Germline V CDR1 and CDR2: ENHRY, SYGVKD. CDR3 length equals 12 residues. The ends were cut back, 7 bases at V and 0 bases at J, with 7 bases in the middle.

The sample holds a few counts of this clonotype. This sequence joins TRBV7-2 and TRBJ2-5; D tentatively reads TRBD1 or TRBD2 (5 bases each). This CDR3 is built from 13 residues. Trimming cost V 5 bases and J 5 bases, with 12 bases left between them. Per the germline V gene, CDR1 is SGHTA and CDR2 is FQGNSA. The CDR3 sequence is CASSRDPLETQYF. Here the CDR3 DNA reads TGTGCCAGCAGCCGGGACCCTCTGGAGACCCAGTACTTC.

A few counts support this clonotype. V and J are TRBV6-5 and TRBJ1-2; 7 nucleotides line up with TRBD1. CDR1 is MNHEY and CDR2 is SVGAGI in the germline V gene. V lost 0 bases, J lost 6 bases, and 13 bases stayed unmatched. The CDR3 length is 17 residues. The CDR3 sequence: CASSYSIGSTGVNGYTF. DNA of the CDR3: TGTGCCAGCAGTTACTCGATTGGGTCTACAGGGGTCAATGGCTACACCTTC.

This clonotype was observed a few times. J is TRBJ2-3 and V is TRBV5-5; D not resolved. There are 14 residues in the CDR3. The germline V gene encodes CDR1 SGHKS and CDR2 YYEKEE (reference sequence). Deletions cut 4 bases from V and 0 bases from J, with 9 bases between. The CDR3 spells CASSGSTSTDTQYF. The CDR3 DNA follows: TGTGCCAGCAGCGGGTCCACTAGCACAGATACGCAGTATTTT.

The table lists this clonotype with a few counts. The V call is TRBV5-1, the J call TRBJ2-1; 8 nucleotides align to TRBD1. The CDR3 is 16 residues long. V shed 3 bases, J shed 7 bases, and the junction held 12 bases outside the gene matches. Germline V CDR1 and CDR2: SGHRS, YFSETQ. The CDR3 sequence is CASSSFGAGGENEQFF. CDR3 DNA: TGCGCCAGCAGCTCCTTCGGTGCAGGGGGCGAGAATGAGCAGTTCTTC.

The V call is TRBV7-9, the J call TRBJ1-1; D is unclear. V was clipped by 0 bases and J by 4 bases, with 9 bases between them. The CDR3 is 14 amino acids. Germline V gene sequence: CDR1 SEHNR, CDR2 FQNEAQ (reference sequence). This CDR3 reads CASSLALAVTEAFF. CDR3 DNA: TGTGCCAGCAGCTTAGCGCTGGCAGTCACTGAAGCTTTCTTT.

This clonotype has ten or more counts. Compared with germline, one end of the junction differs, possibly owing to a read error. The J gene is TRBJ1-5, the V gene TRBV5-1, with D possibly TRBD1 on 5 matching bases. The CDR3 consists of 14 residues. Germline CDR1 and CDR2: SGHRS and YFSETQ. The chain's CDR3 is CASSLRGGNQPQHF. CDR3 in DNA: TGTGCCAGCAGCTTAAGGGGAGGCAATCAGCCCCAGCATTTT. The full variable domain, its missing parts supplied by reference TRBV5-1 and TRBJ1-5, is KAGVTQTPRYLIKTRGQQVTLSCSPISGHRSVSWYQQTPGQGLQFLFEYFSETQRNKGNFPGRFSGRQFSNSRSEMNVSTLELGDSALYLCASSLRGGNQPQHFGDGTRLSIL.

The chain joins TRBV12-3 or TRBV12-4 to TRBJ1-5; TRBD1 aligns across 9 bases. Trimming cost V 4 bases and J 7 bases; bases outside gene matches: 8. The CDR3 runs 15 residues. The CDR3 spells CASSSRDRDYQPQHF. CDR3 nucleotides: TGTGCCAGCAGTTCCCGGGACAGGGACTACCAGCCCCAGCATTTT.

The chain uses TRBV20-1 and TRBJ2-7, with a tentative D call TRBD1 (5 bases). Germline values: CDR1 DFQATT, CDR2 SNEGSKA (reference sequence). V was shortened by 3 bases and J by 3 bases, with 15 bases between the two germline ends. The CDR3 has 14 amino acids. The CDR3 DNA is TGCAGTGCTAGCGGCAGGGTAATGGTCTACGAGCAGTACTTC. Translating gives CSASGRVMVYEQYF.